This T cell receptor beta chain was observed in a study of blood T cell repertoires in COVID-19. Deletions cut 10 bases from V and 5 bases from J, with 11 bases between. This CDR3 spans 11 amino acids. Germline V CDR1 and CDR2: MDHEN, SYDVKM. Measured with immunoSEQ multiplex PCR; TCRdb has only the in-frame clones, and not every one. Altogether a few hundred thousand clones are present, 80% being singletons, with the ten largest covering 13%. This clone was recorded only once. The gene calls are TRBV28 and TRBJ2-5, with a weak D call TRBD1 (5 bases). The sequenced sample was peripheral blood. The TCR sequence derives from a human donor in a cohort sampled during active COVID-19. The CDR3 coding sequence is TGTGCCACCCAGGGCCGGGAGACCCAGTACTTC. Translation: CATQGRETQYF.